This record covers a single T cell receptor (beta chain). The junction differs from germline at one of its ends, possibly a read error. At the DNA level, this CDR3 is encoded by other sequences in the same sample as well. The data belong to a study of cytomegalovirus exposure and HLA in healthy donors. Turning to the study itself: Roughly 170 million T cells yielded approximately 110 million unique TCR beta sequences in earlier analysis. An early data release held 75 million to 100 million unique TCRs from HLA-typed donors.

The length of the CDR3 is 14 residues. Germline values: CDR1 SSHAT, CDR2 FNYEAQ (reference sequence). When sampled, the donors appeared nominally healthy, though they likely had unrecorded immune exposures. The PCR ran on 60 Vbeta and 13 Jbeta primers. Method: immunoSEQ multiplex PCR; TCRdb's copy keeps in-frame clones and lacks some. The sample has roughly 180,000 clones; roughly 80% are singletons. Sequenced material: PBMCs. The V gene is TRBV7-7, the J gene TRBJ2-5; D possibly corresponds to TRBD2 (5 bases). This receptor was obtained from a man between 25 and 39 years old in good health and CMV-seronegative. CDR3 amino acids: CASSLRGSQETQYF. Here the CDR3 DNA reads TGTGCTAGCAGCTTAAGAGGGAGCCAAGAGACCCAGTACTTC.